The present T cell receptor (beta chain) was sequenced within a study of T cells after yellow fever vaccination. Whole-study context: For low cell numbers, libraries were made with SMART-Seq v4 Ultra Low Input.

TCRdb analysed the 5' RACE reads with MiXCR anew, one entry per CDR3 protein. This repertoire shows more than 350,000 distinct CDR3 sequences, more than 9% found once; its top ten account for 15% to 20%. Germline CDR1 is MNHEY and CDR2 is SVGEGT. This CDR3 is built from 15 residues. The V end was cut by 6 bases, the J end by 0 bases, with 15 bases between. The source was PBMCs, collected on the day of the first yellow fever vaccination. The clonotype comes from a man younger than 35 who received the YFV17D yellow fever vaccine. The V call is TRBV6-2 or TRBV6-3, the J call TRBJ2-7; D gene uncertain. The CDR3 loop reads CASRIEGLPSYEQYF. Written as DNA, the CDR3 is TGTGCCAGCAGGATAGAAGGGTTACCCTCCTACGAGCAGTACTTC.